These T cell receptor beta chains were read from a single sample in a study of cytomegalovirus exposure and HLA in healthy donors. Here immunoSEQ multiplex PCR was the method, and the copy in TCRdb shows in-frame clones only, minus some. Counted here are a few hundred thousand clones, 75% to 85% occurring once; the ten biggest clones make up about 7.5%. Sequenced: PBMCs. These receptors originate from a woman aged 55-69 years in good health and CMV-seropositive. The CDR3 runs from the conserved cysteine through the conserved F or W. Fields, in order: D gene, clone size, V gene, J gene, CDR3 DNA, CDR3 protein. A D gene is named only where the DNA matches it firmly. Clone size is shown for a subset of rows, as once, few, many or a class of expanded clone.

d_call: NA; clone_size: NA; v_call: TRBV18; j_call: TRBJ1-3; cdr3_nt: TGTGCCAGCTCCCCCGGACAGCCCGGGGCTGGAAACACCATATATTTT; cdr3_aa: CASSPGQPGAGNTIYF
d_call: NA; clone_size: NA; v_call: TRBV11-2; j_call: TRBJ1-1; cdr3_nt: TGTGCCAGCAGCCAGTACCGGACGGGGTACACTGAAGCTTTCTTT; cdr3_aa: CASSQYRTGYTEAFF
d_call: TRBD2; clone_size: NA; v_call: TRBV27; j_call: TRBJ2-7; cdr3_nt: TGTGCCAGCAGTAAAGAGTTCGGGACTAGCGGCTTCTACGAGCAGTACTTC; cdr3_aa: CASSKEFGTSGFYEQYF
d_call: NA; clone_size: NA; v_call: TRBV5-1; j_call: TRBJ2-3; cdr3_nt: TGCGCCAGCAGCACTTCCTTAGAAGATACGCAGTATTTT; cdr3_aa: CASSTSLEDTQYF
d_call: TRBD1; clone_size: NA; v_call: TRBV9; j_call: TRBJ1-5; cdr3_nt: TGTGCCAGCAGCCCCCGGGGGGGGACAGCATACAATCAGCCCCAGCATTTT; cdr3_aa: CASSPRGGTAYNQPQHF
d_call: NA; clone_size: NA; v_call: TRBV23-1; j_call: TRBJ2-4; cdr3_nt: TGCGCCAGCAGTCAATCGGGCTTTAGGGGGCTAGCGCCCGGATGCGACAAAAACATTCAGTACTTC; cdr3_aa: CASSQSGFRGLAPGCDKNIQYF
d_call: NA; clone_size: NA; v_call: TRBV29-1; j_call: TRBJ1-2; cdr3_nt: TGCAGCGTTGAACAGTATGGCTACACCTTC; cdr3_aa: CSVEQYGYTF
d_call: TRBD1; clone_size: NA; v_call: TRBV7-3; j_call: TRBJ1-1; cdr3_nt: TGTGCCAGCAGCACCGACAGGGACACTGAAGCTTTCTTT; cdr3_aa: CASSTDRDTEAFF
d_call: TRBD2; clone_size: NA; v_call: TRBV5-1; j_call: TRBJ2-2; cdr3_nt: TGCGCCAGCAGCTCGCTAGCGGGGCCCACCGGGGAGCTGTTTTTT; cdr3_aa: CASSSLAGPTGELFF
d_call: TRBD2; clone_size: NA; v_call: TRBV6-1; j_call: TRBJ2-1; cdr3_nt: TGTGCCAGCACCCTAGCGGGAGGTAGCAATGAGCAGTTCTTC; cdr3_aa: CASTLAGGSNEQFF
d_call: NA; clone_size: few; v_call: TRBV15; j_call: TRBJ2-3; cdr3_nt: TGTGCCACCAGCAGAGATAGTGGCACAGATACGCAGTATTTT; cdr3_aa: CATSRDSGTDTQYF
d_call: TRBD1; clone_size: few; v_call: TRBV19; j_call: TRBJ1-5; cdr3_nt: TGTGCCAGCGCTGGGGTAGGGGGCGGCAATCAGCCCCAGCATTTT; cdr3_aa: CASAGVGGGNQPQHF
d_call: NA; clone_size: NA; v_call: TRBV5-6; j_call: TRBJ2-5; cdr3_nt: TGTGCCAGCAGCTTGCGAGTTTCAGAGACCCAGTACTTC; cdr3_aa: CASSLRVSETQYF
d_call: NA; clone_size: NA; v_call: TRBV6-6; j_call: TRBJ2-7; cdr3_nt: TGTGCCAGCAGTTACGTGGGCTTGAGGGACGAGCAGTACTTC; cdr3_aa: CASSYVGLRDEQYF
d_call: TRBD2; clone_size: NA; v_call: TRBV2; j_call: TRBJ2-2; cdr3_nt: TGTGCCAGCAGTAATCTGGGCGGGGGGGAAGGCGGGGAGCTGTTTTTT; cdr3_aa: CASSNLGGGEGGELFF
d_call: TRBD2; clone_size: NA; v_call: TRBV4-2; j_call: TRBJ2-3; cdr3_nt: TGTGCCAGCAGCCAAGAAGGAAGCGGGACCACAGATACGCAGTATTTT; cdr3_aa: CASSQEGSGTTDTQYF
d_call: NA; clone_size: NA; v_call: TRBV10-1; j_call: TRBJ2-1; cdr3_nt: TGCGCCAGCAGTGGGCTAGGCCGGAATGAGCAGTTCTTC; cdr3_aa: CASSGLGRNEQFF